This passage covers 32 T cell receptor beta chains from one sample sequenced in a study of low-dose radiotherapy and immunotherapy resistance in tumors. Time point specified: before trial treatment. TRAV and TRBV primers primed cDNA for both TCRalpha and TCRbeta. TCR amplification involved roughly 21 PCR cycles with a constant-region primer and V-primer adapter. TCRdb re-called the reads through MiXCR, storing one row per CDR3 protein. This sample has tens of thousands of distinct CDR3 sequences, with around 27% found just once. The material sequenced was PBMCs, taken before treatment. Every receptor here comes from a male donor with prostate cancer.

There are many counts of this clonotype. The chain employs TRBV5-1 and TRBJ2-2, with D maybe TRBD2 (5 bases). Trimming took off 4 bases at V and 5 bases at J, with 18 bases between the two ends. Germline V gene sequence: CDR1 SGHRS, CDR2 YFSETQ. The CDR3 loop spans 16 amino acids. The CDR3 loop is CASSPRAYSGTGELFF. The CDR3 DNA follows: TGCGCCAGCAGCCCACGAGCATACTCGGGAACCGGGGAGCTGTTTTTT.

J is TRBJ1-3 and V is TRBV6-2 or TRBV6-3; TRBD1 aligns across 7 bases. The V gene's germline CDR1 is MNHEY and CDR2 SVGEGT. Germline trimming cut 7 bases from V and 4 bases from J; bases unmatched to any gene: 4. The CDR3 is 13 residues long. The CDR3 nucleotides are TGTGCCAGCAACACAGGGGCCGGAAACACCATATATTTT. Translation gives CASNTGAGNTIYF.

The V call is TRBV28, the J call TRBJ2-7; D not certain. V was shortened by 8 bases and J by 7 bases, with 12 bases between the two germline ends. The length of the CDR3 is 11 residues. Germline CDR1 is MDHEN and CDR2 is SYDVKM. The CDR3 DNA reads TGTGCCAGCGGTACCTCCGGGGAGCAGTACTTC. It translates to CASGTSGEQYF.

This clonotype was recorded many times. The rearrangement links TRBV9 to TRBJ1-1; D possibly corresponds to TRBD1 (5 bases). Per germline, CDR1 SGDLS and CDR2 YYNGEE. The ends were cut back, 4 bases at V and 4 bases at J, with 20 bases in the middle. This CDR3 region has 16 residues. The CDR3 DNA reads TGTGCCAGCAGCCGTATCGCAGGGCACGTAGGCACTGAAGCTTTCTTT. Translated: CASSRIAGHVGTEAFF.

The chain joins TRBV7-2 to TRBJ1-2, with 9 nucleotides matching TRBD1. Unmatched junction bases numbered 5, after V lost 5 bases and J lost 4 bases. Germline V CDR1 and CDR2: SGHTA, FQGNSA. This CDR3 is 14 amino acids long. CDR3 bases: TGTGCCAGCAGCCCTCTGGGACAGGGCTATGGCTACACCTTC. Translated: CASSPLGQGYGYTF.

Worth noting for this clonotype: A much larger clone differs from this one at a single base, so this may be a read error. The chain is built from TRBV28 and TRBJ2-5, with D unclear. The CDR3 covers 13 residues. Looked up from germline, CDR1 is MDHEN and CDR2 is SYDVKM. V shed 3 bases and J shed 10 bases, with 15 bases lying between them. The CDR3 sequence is CASSFLDGGIQYF. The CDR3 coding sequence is TGTGCCAGCAGTTTCTTGGACGGTGGAATCCAGTACTTC.

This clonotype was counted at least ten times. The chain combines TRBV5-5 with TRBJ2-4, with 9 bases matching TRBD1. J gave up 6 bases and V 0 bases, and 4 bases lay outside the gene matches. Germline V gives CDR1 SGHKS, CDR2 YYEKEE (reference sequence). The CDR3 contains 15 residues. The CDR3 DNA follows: TGTGCCAGCAGCTTGGCAGGGACAGGGATAAACATTCAGTACTTC. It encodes CASSLAGTGINIQYF.

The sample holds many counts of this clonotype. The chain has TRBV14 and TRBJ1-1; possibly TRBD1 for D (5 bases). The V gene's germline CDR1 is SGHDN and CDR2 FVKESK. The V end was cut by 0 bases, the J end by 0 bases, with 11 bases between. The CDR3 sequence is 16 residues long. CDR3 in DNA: TGTGCCAGCAGCCAAGATAAAGGGGTATTGAACACTGAAGCTTTCTTT. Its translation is CASSQDKGVLNTEAFF.

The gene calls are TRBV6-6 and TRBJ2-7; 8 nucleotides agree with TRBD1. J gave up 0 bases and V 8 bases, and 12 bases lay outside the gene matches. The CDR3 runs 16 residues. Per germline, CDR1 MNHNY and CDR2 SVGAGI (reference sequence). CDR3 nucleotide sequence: TGTGCCAGCGGTGACAGGGGATTATCGCCCTCCTACGAGCAGTACTTC. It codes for CASGDRGLSPSYEQYF.

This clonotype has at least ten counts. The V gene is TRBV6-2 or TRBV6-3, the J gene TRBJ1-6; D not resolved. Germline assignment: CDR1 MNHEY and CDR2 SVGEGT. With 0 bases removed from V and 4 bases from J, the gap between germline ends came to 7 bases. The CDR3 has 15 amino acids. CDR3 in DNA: TGTGCCAGCAGTTACTCTTCCGGGTATAATTCACCCCTCCACTTT. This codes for CASSYSSGYNSPLHF.

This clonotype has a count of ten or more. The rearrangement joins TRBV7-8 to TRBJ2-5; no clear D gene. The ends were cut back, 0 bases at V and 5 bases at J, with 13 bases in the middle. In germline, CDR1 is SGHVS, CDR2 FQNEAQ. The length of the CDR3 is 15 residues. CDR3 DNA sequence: TGTGCCAGCAGCTTAGCGCCGCCTAACCCCGAGACCCAGTACTTC. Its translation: CASSLAPPNPETQYF.

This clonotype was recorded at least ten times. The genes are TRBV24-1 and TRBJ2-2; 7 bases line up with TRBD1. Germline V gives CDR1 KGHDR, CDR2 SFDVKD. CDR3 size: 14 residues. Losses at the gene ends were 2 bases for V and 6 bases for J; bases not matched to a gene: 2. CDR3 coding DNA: TGTGCCACCAGTGATTGGCAGGGGGCCGGGGAGCTGTTTTTT. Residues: CATSDWQGAGELFF.

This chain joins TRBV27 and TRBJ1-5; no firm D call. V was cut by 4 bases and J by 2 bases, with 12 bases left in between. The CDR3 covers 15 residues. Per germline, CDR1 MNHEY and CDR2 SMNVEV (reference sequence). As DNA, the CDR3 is TGTGCCAGCAGTTACAGTTCCGATGGCAATCAGCCCCAGCATTTT. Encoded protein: CASSYSSDGNQPQHF.

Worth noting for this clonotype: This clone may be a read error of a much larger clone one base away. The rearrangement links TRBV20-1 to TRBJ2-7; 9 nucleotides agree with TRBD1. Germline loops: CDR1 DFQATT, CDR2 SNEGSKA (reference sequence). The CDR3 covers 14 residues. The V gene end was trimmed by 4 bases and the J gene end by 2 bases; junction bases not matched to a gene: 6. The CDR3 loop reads CSATTGQGTYEQYF. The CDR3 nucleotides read TGCAGTGCTACCACGGGACAGGGAACCTACGAGCAGTACTTC.

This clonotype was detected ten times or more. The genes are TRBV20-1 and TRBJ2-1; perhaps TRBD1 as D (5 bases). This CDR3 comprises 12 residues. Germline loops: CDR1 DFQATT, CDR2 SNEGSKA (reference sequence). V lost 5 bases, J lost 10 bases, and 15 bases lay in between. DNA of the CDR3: TGCAGTGCTCAGGGCCCGGCAGCAGAGCAGTTCTTC. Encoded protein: CSAQGPAAEQFF.

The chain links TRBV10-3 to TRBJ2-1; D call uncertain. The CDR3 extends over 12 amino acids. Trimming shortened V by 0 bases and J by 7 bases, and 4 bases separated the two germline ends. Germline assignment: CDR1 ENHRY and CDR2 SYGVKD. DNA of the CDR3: TGTGCCATCAGTGAGTCGAGTAATGAGCAGTTCTTC. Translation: CAISESSNEQFF.

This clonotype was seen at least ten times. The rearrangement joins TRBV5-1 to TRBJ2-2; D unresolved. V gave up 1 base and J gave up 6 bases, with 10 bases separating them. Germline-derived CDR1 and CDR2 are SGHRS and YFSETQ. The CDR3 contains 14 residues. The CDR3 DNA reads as TGCGCCAGCAGCTTGACAGCCTCCCCCGGGGAGCTGTTTTTT. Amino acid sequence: CASSLTASPGELFF.

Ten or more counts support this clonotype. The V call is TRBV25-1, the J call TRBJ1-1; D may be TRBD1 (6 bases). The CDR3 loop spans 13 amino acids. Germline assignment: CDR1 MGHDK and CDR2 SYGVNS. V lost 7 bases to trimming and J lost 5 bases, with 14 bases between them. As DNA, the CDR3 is TGTGCCAGCAAAAGGGGGGGGGAGACTGAAGCTTTCTTT. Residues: CASKRGGETEAFF.

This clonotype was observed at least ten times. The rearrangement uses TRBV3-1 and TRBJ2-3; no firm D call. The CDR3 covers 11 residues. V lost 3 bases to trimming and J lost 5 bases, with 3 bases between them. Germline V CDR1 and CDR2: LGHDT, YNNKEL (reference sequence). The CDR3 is CASSHRDTQYF. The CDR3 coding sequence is TGTGCCAGCAGCCACAGAGATACGCAGTATTTT.

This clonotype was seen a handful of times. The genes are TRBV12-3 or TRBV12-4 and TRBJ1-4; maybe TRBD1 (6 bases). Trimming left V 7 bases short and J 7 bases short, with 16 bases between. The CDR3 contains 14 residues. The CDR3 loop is CASTVTGGGEKLFF. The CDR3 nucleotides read TGTGCCAGCACCGTGACAGGAGGAGGTGAAAAACTGTTTTTT.

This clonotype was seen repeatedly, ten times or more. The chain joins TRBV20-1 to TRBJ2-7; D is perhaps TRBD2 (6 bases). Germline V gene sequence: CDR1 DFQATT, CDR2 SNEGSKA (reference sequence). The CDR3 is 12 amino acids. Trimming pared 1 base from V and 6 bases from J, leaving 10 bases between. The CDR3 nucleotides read TGCAGTGCTAGAGTCCCCGGGGGCGAGCAGTACTTC. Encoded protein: CSARVPGGEQYF.

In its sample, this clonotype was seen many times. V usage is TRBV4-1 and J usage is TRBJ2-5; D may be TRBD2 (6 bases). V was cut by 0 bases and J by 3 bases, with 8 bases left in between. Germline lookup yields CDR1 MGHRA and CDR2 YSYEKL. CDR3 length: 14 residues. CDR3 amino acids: CASSQDRGKETQYF. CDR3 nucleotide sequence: TGCGCCAGCAGCCAAGATCGGGGGAAAGAGACCCAGTACTTC.

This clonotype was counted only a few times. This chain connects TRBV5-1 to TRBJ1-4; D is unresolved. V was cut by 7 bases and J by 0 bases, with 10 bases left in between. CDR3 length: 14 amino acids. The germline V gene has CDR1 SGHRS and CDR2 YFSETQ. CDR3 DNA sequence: TGCGCCAGCGCTATAAGGCCAACTAATGAAAAACTGTTTTTT. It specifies CASAIRPTNEKLFF. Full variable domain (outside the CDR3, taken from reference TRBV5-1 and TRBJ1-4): KAGVTQTPRYLIKTRGQQVTLSCSPISGHRSVSWYQQTPGQGLQFLFEYFSETQRNKGNFPGRFSGRQFSNSRSEMNVSTLELGDSALYLCASAIRPTNEKLFFGSGTQLSVL.

CDR3 protein: CASSSNPLNEQFF. The CDR3 region has the DNA TGTGCCAGCAGCTCGAACCCCCTCAATGAGCAGTTCTTC. The rearrangement links TRBV7-9 to TRBJ2-1; D gene ambiguous. Per germline, CDR1 SEHNR and CDR2 FQNEAQ (reference sequence). The V gene lost 4 bases and the J gene lost 6 bases, with 10 bases spanning the gap. The CDR3 runs 13 residues. Full variable domain (rest looked up from reference TRBV7-9 and TRBJ2-1): DTGVSQNPRHKITKRGQNVTFRCDPISEHNRLYWYRQTLGQGPEFLTYFQNEAQLEKSRLLSDRFSAERPKGSFSTLEIQRTEQGDSAMYLCASSSNPLNEQFFGPGTRLTVL.

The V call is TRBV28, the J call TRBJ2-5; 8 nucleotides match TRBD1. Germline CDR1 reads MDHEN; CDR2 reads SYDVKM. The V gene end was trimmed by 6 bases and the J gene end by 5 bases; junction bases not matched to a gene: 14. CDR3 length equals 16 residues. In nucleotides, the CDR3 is TGTGCCAGCAGCTCCAGGTGGGGGACAGGCGATGAGACCCAGTACTTC. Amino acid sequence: CASSSRWGTGDETQYF.

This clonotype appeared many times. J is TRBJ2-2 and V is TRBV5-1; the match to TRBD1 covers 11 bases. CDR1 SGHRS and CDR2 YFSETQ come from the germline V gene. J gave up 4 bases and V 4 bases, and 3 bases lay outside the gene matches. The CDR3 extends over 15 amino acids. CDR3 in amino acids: CASSLGQGATGELFF. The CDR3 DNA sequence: TGCGCCAGCAGCCTCGGACAGGGGGCCACCGGGGAGCTGTTTTTT.

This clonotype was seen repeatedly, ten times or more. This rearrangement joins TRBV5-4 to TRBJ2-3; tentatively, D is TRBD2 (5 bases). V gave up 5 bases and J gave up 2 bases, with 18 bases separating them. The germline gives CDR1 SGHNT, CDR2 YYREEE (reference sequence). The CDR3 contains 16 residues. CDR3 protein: CASSHPLLGVTDTQYF. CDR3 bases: TGTGCCAGCAGTCACCCTTTACTAGGCGTCACAGATACGCAGTATTTT. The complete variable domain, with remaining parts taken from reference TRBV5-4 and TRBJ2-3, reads ETGVTQSPTHLIKTRGQQVTLRCSSQSGHNTVSWYQQALGQGPQFIFQYYREEENGRGNFPPRFSGLQFPNYSSELNVNALELDDSALYLCASSHPLLGVTDTQYFGPGTRLTVL.

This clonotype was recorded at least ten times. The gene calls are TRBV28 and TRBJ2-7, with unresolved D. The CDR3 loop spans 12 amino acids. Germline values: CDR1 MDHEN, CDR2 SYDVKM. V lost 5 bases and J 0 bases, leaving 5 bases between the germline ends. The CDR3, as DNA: TGTGCCAGCAGTGTCCCCTCCTACGAGCAGTACTTC. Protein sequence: CASSVPSYEQYF.

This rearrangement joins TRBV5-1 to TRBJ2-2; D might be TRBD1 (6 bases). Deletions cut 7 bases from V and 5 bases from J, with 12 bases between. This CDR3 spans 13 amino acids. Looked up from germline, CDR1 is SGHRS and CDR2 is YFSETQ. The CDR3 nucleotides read TGCGCCAGCGGGGGCCAATCAACCGGGGAGCTGTTTTTT. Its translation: CASGGQSTGELFF.

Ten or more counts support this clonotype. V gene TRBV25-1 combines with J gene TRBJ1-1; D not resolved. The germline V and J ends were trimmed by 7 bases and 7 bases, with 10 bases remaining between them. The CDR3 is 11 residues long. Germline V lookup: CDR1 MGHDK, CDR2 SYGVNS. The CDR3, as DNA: TGTGCCAGCACCGCAACGGGTGAAGCTTTCTTT. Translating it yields CASTATGEAFF.

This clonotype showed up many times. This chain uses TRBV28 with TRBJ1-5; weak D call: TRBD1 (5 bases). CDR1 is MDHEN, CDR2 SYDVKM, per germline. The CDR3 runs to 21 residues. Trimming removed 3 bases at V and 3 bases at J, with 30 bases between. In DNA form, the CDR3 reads TGTGCCAGCAGTTTTATTAAGATTTCAACCCCGGGACGGGTCGTCAATCAGCCCCAGCATTTT. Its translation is CASSFIKISTPGRVVNQPQHF.

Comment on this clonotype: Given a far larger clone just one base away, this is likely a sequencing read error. CDR3 DNA: TGTGCCAGCAAAGGGAACCGGGGGACCTACTACGAGCAGTACTTC. Translation: CASKGNRGTYYEQYF. This chain links TRBV6-7 with TRBJ2-7, with a weak D call TRBD2 (6 bases). TRBV6-7 is designated an ORF whose function remains uncertain. V lost 7 bases and J 3 bases, leaving 19 bases between the germline ends. The CDR3 is 15 amino acids.